A single sample is the source of the 26 T cell receptor beta chains below, sequenced in a study of T cell changes during pregnancy in multiple sclerosis. Sequencing was performed with immunoSEQ multiplex PCR; in TCRdb, only in-frame clones are kept and a portion is missing. This sample has over 50,000 clones, with 93% found just once. Sequences were derived from peripheral blood, sampled in the second trimester of pregnancy. The origin of the receptors is a female donor with multiple sclerosis, enrolled in a pregnancy study.

This chain uses TRBV11-2 with TRBJ2-1; 12 positions agree with TRBD1. V shed 3 bases and J 8 bases; nucleotides not matched to a gene: 5. The CDR3 is made up of 15 amino acids. Germline assignment: CDR1 SGHAT and CDR2 FQNNGV. This chain's CDR3 is CASSFSGTGGDEQFF. The CDR3 DNA sequence: TGTGCCAGCAGCTTTAGCGGGACAGGGGGCGATGAGCAGTTCTTC.

In its sample, this clone was seen once. The chain recombines TRBV5-4 with TRBJ2-7; D unclear. Per germline, CDR1 SGHNT and CDR2 YYREEE (reference sequence). The germline V and J ends were trimmed by 0 bases and 2 bases, with 9 bases remaining between them. CDR3 length: 14 amino acids. This chain's CDR3 is CASSLGGLAYEQYF. The CDR3 DNA follows: TGTGCCAGCAGCTTGGGAGGCCTTGCCTACGAGCAGTACTTC. The full variable domain, completed using reference TRBV5-4 and TRBJ2-7, is ETGVTQSPTHLIKTRGQQVTLRCSSQSGHNTVSWYQQALGQGPQFIFQYYREEENGRGNFPPRFSGLQFPNYSSELNVNALELDDSALYLCASSLGGLAYEQYFGPGTRLTVT.

The chain uses TRBV28 and TRBJ2-7, with a possible D match to TRBD2 (6 bases). V lost 2 bases, J lost 7 bases, and 12 bases lay in between. The CDR3 sequence is 13 residues long. Germline values: CDR1 MDHEN, CDR2 SYDVKM. This CDR3 is CASSLPPAGEQYF. CDR3 DNA sequence: TGTGCCAGCAGTTTACCCCCTGCGGGAGAGCAGTACTTC.

The rearrangement joins TRBV6-5 to TRBJ2-3; D might be TRBD2 (5 bases). CDR3 length equals 14 residues. Germline loops: CDR1 MNHEY, CDR2 SVGAGI. V gave up 6 bases and J gave up 0 bases, with 10 bases separating them. CDR3: CASRVASSTDTQYF. The CDR3, as DNA: TGTGCCAGCAGAGTGGCTAGCAGCACAGATACGCAGTATTTT.

The rearrangement joins TRBV10-3 to TRBJ2-1; 10 nucleotides agree with TRBD2. The CDR3 extends over 16 amino acids. The germline gives CDR1 ENHRY, CDR2 SYGVKD. V gave up 0 bases and J gave up 8 bases; unmatched junction bases: 7. The CDR3 loop reads CAISESKLLAGDEQFF. The CDR3 DNA reads TGTGCCATCAGTGAGTCGAAGCTCCTAGCGGGAGATGAGCAGTTCTTC.

The genes are TRBV9 and TRBJ2-1, with D unresolved. Germline loops: CDR1 SGDLS, CDR2 YYNGEE. V was trimmed by 0 bases and J by 4 bases, leaving 14 bases between them. This CDR3 is built from 16 residues. The CDR3 DNA reads as TGTGCCAGCAGCGTAGACAGCTATGGTGGGTACAATGAGCAGTTCTTC. Amino acid sequence: CASSVDSYGGYNEQFF.

The chain's CDR3 is CASSLDPSGRGGQNEQFF. CDR3 in DNA: TGCGCCAGCAGCTTGGATCCTAGCGGGAGGGGGGGTCAAAATGAGCAGTTCTTC. The chain employs TRBV5-1 and TRBJ2-1, with 12 bases fitting TRBD2. Looked up from germline, CDR1 is SGHRS and CDR2 is YFSETQ. This CDR3 is 18 amino acids long. V lost 0 bases and J lost 7; bases outside the gene matches: 11.

This clone was seen only a few times. The chain couples TRBV20-1 to TRBJ1-1; unclear D gene. This CDR3 has 11 amino acids. Trimming pared 3 bases from V and 8 bases from J, leaving 10 bases between. Germline lookup yields CDR1 DFQATT and CDR2 SNEGSKA (reference sequence). The CDR3 region has the DNA TGCAGTGCTAGCCAAACAGCCGAAGCTTTCTTT. Translation: CSASQTAEAFF.

The chain has TRBV29-1 and TRBJ2-3, with D perhaps TRBD2 (5 bases). Per the germline V gene, CDR1 is SQVTM and CDR2 is ANQGSEA. V was shortened by 7 bases and J by 6 bases, with 23 bases between the two germline ends. This CDR3 region has 15 residues. The CDR3, as DNA: TGCAGCGGGACCCGGACTTCCGACCGACTCGATACGCAGTATTTT. Translation gives CSGTRTSDRLDTQYF.

The V and J genes are TRBV9 and TRBJ2-1; 7 positions agree with TRBD1. The CDR3 covers 15 residues. With V trimmed by 0 bases and J by 6 bases, 6 bases remained unmatched. CDR1 is SGDLS and CDR2 is YYNGEE in the germline V gene. The CDR3 bases are TGTGCCAGCAGCGTAGAAGGGGGCGCGGGCAATGAGCAGTTCTTC. Residues: CASSVEGGAGNEQFF.

CDR3 sequence reads: CASSELGRGLSNQPQHF. CDR3 nucleotides: TGTGCCAGCAGTGAACTCGGCAGGGGTCTTAGCAATCAGCCCCAGCATTTT. The chain carries TRBV6-1 and TRBJ1-5, with a tentative D call TRBD1 (6 bases). The CDR3 is made up of 17 amino acids. CDR1 and CDR2 (germline): MNHNS, SASEGT. Trimming shortened V by 2 bases and J by 0 bases, and 14 bases separated the two germline ends.

The V gene is TRBV7-9, the J gene TRBJ1-5; no clear D gene. Germline V gene data show CDR1 as SEHNR and CDR2 as FQNEAQ (reference sequence). Trimming shortened V by 5 bases and J by 1 base, and 9 bases separated the two germline ends. This CDR3 contains 14 residues. The CDR3 DNA reads TGTGCCAGCAGCCACCCGGGGAGCAATCAGCCCCAGCATTTT. This translates into CASSHPGSNQPQHF.

This chain connects TRBV15 to TRBJ1-5; D is unresolved. Germline V gives CDR1 LNHNV, CDR2 YYDKDF (reference sequence). This CDR3 has 13 amino acids. The V and J ends lost 1 base and 4 bases respectively, with 5 bases between them. CDR3 nucleotide sequence: TGTGCCACCAGCAGAGGCAGGAATCAGCCCCAGCATTTT. Translating it yields CATSRGRNQPQHF.

This chain uses TRBV6-6 with TRBJ1-1, with D uncertain. Germline lookup yields CDR1 MNHNY and CDR2 SVGAGI (reference sequence). The CDR3 loop spans 13 amino acids. V was trimmed by 7 bases and J by 7 bases, leaving 16 bases between them. In DNA, the CDR3 is TGTGCCAGCACCACGAGGGATTGGAATGAAGCTTTCTTT. This translates into CASTTRDWNEAFF.

The rearrangement joins TRBV9 to TRBJ2-5; D ambiguous. CDR3 length equals 13 residues. Per the germline V gene, CDR1 is SGDLS and CDR2 is YYNGEE. V dropped 0 bases and J dropped 3 bases, with 6 bases sitting between them. The CDR3 DNA reads as TGTGCCAGCAGCGTAGGAATAGAAGAGACCCAGTACTTC. Translating it yields CASSVGIEETQYF. Full variable domain (rest looked up from reference TRBV9 and TRBJ2-5): DSGVTQTPKHLITATGQRVTLRCSPRSGDLSVYWYQQSLDQGLQFLIQYYNGEERAKGNILERFSAQQFPDLHSELNLSSLELGDSALYFCASSVGIEETQYFGPGTRLLVL.

The V gene is TRBV18, the J gene TRBJ2-3, with D maybe TRBD1 (6 bases). Trimming pared 2 bases from V and 7 bases from J, leaving 19 bases between. Germline CDR1 and CDR2: KGHSH and LQKENI. This CDR3 region has 16 residues. CDR3 residues: CASSPSRPGQTYTQYF. The CDR3, as DNA: TGTGCCAGCTCACCAAGTCGGCCGGGACAAACCTATACGCAGTATTTT.

The chain joins TRBV6-5 to TRBJ1-5, with D perhaps TRBD1 (6 bases). From germline, CDR1 is MNHEY and CDR2 SVGAGI. The V gene lost 7 bases and the J gene lost 9 bases, with 22 bases spanning the gap. The CDR3 runs 15 residues. The CDR3 sequence: CASKWTAESSLPQHF. The CDR3 DNA reads TGTGCCAGCAAATGGACAGCCGAGTCGAGTCTGCCCCAGCATTTT.

The V gene is TRBV9, the J gene TRBJ1-5, with a possible D match to TRBD1 (5 bases). The CDR3 loop spans 14 amino acids. Germline loops: CDR1 SGDLS, CDR2 YYNGEE. Trimming took off 3 bases at V and 8 bases at J, with 15 bases between the two ends. The CDR3: CASSASGGTEPQHF. Here the CDR3 DNA reads TGTGCCAGCAGCGCCTCCGGGGGTACGGAGCCCCAGCATTTT.

V and J are TRBV30 and TRBJ2-1; 9 nucleotides agree with TRBD1. This CDR3 has 17 residues. V was clipped by 0 bases and J by 9 bases; unmatched bases: 15. Germline values: CDR1 GTSNPN, CDR2 SVGIG (reference sequence). DNA for the CDR3: TGTGCCTGGAGTGTAGGGGTGGGGACAGGGAAGGTGGGTGAGCAGTTCTTC. It is translated as CAWSVGVGTGKVGEQFF. The full variable domain, completed using reference TRBV30 and TRBJ2-1, is SQTIHQWPATLVQPVGSPLSLECTVEGTSNPNLYWYRQAAGRGLQLLFYSVGIGQISSEVPQNLSASRPQDRQFILSSKKLLLSDSGFYLCAWSVGVGTGKVGEQFFGPGTRLTVL.

The chain has TRBV19 and TRBJ2-3; D may be TRBD2 (6 bases). CDR1 LNHDA and CDR2 SQIVND come from the germline V gene (reference sequence). The CDR3 is 15 amino acids. V lost 4 bases and J 2 bases, leaving 13 bases between the germline ends. The CDR3 DNA follows: TGTGCCAGTAGTAAGGGGCGGGGCCCCACAGATACGCAGTATTTT. Its translation is CASSKGRGPTDTQYF.

This chain links TRBV14 with TRBJ1-1; tentative D call: TRBD1 (5 bases). V was trimmed by 3 bases and J by 1 base, leaving 18 bases between them. Germline V gene sequence: CDR1 SGHDN, CDR2 FVKESK. The CDR3 length is 17 residues. CDR3 region: CASSQKMPGVGNTEAFF. Here the CDR3 DNA reads TGTGCCAGCAGCCAGAAGATGCCGGGGGTTGGGAACACTGAAGCTTTCTTT.

This clone was seen more than once but under ten times. The chain links TRBV7-9 to TRBJ2-3; 8 nucleotides align to TRBD2. V was clipped by 5 bases and J by 2 bases; unmatched bases: 9. The CDR3 extends over 16 amino acids. CDR1 and CDR2 from the germline V gene are SEHNR and FQNEAQ (reference sequence). The CDR3 sequence: CASSPLSGTFTDTQYF. As DNA, the CDR3 is TGTGCCAGCAGCCCCCTTAGCGGGACCTTCACAGATACGCAGTATTTT.

The chain is built from TRBV27 and TRBJ2-7; 7 bases are a match to TRBD2. Per the germline V gene, CDR1 is MNHEY and CDR2 is SMNVEV (reference sequence). Trimming cost V 7 bases and J 0 bases; bases outside gene matches: 9. The CDR3 has 15 amino acids. The CDR3 here is CASTPLASGSYEQYF. CDR3 nucleotide sequence: TGTGCCAGCACCCCCCTGGCTAGCGGCTCCTACGAGCAGTACTTC.

The V and J genes are TRBV14 and TRBJ2-7; 7 bases match TRBD1. V shed 1 base and J 1 base; nucleotides not matched to a gene: 4. Germline V gene sequence: CDR1 SGHDN, CDR2 FVKESK. CDR3 size: 15 residues. Here the CDR3 reads CASSQAYRGSYEQYF. For the CDR3, the DNA is TGTGCCAGCAGCCAAGCTTACAGGGGATCCTACGAGCAGTACTTC.

The V gene is TRBV6-1, the J gene TRBJ2-2; 8 bases line up with TRBD2. This CDR3 has 16 residues. Germline trimming cut 4 bases from V and 0 bases from J; bases unmatched to any gene: 4. The V gene's germline CDR1 is MNHNS and CDR2 SASEGT. This CDR3 reads CASSARGGANTGELFF. The CDR3 coding sequence is TGTGCCAGCAGTGCCCGGGGGGGTGCGAACACCGGGGAGCTGTTTTTT.

This clone has just one count. The V and J genes are TRBV2 and TRBJ2-4; TRBD1 might be the D (6 bases). Per germline, CDR1 SNHLY and CDR2 FYNNEI. Trimming left V 5 bases short and J 0 bases short, with 11 bases between. The CDR3 has 15 amino acids. CDR3 coding DNA: TGTGCCAGCAGTACAGGGCTCTCAGCCAAAAACATTCAGTACTTC. Protein sequence: CASSTGLSAKNIQYF.